One sample yielded the 21 T cell receptor beta chains listed below, sequenced in a study of blood T cell repertoires in COVID-19. TCRdb's copy holds only in-frame clones and misses some; the assay was immunoSEQ multiplex PCR. This sample has about 180,000 clones, with around 88% found just once. The sequenced material came from peripheral blood. The receptors were sampled from a woman aged 25 to 45 with acute or convalescent COVID-19.

The rearrangement uses TRBV29-1 and TRBJ2-4, with D perhaps TRBD2 (5 bases). Germline values: CDR1 SQVTM, CDR2 ANQGSEA. The V end was cut by 5 bases, the J end by 6 bases, with 17 bases between. The CDR3 length is 14 residues. In DNA form, the CDR3 reads TGCAGCGTTTCTGCGGGTTCTGAGGTAAACATTCAGTACTTC. Translated: CSVSAGSEVNIQYF.

Note on this clone: Other DNA sequences in the sample encode the same CDR3. The CDR3 sequence is CASSVRGTNYGYTF. The CDR3 DNA follows: TGTGCCAGCAGTGTCAGGGGCACTAACTATGGCTACACCTTC. The chain combines TRBV2 with TRBJ1-2; D possibly corresponds to TRBD1 (6 bases). The V gene lost 4 bases and the J gene lost 0 bases, with 9 bases spanning the gap. CDR3 size: 14 residues. In germline, CDR1 is SNHLY, CDR2 FYNNEI.

The chain joins TRBV5-6 to TRBJ1-1, with 7 bases that match TRBD1. Trimming cost V 3 bases and J 1 base; bases outside gene matches: 9. The CDR3 spans 16 residues. In germline, CDR1 is SGHDT, CDR2 YYEEEE. The CDR3 here is CASSYIPGQRNTEAFF. The CDR3 coding sequence is TGTGCCAGCAGCTACATACCGGGACAGAGGAACACTGAAGCTTTCTTT.

The J gene is TRBJ2-1, the V gene TRBV11-3; D remains ambiguous. The germline CDR1 and CDR2 sequences are SGHNT and YENEEA. The CDR3 extends over 14 amino acids. V lost 0 bases and J 0 bases, leaving 3 bases between the germline ends. The DNA of the CDR3 is TGTGCCAGCAGCTTAGAGAGCTCCTACAATGAGCAGTTCTTC. Amino acids: CASSLESSYNEQFF.

This rearrangement joins TRBV18 to TRBJ2-7; 7 bases match TRBD1. Germline CDR1 and CDR2: KGHSH and LQKENI. The ends lost 6 bases at V and 0 bases at J; junction bases unmatched: 11. The CDR3 spans 16 residues. CDR3 sequence: CASSPKAGTVSYEQYF. The CDR3 DNA reads TGTGCCAGCTCCCCGAAAGCCGGGACAGTCTCCTACGAGCAGTACTTC.

This chain uses TRBV6-5 with TRBJ2-2, with D perhaps TRBD2 (5 bases). Germline lookup yields CDR1 MNHEY and CDR2 SVGAGI. This CDR3 contains 13 residues. V was pared by 10 bases and J by 6 bases, with 15 bases between. In nucleotides, the CDR3 is TGTGCCATCCCTTTCGGGGTCTCCGGGGAGCTGTTTTTT. Amino acid sequence: CAIPFGVSGELFF.

DNA of the CDR3: TGTGCCAGCAGCTTAGGCGAGCACAATGAGCAGTTCTTC. Amino acids: CASSLGEHNEQFF. The chain has TRBV7-8 and TRBJ2-1, with D unclear. The CDR3 length is 13 residues. The germline V gene has CDR1 SGHVS and CDR2 FQNEAQ. Trimming pared 1 base from V and 5 bases from J, leaving 6 bases between.

The chain uses TRBV27 and TRBJ1-5; perhaps TRBD1 as D (6 bases). Per germline, CDR1 MNHEY and CDR2 SMNVEV (reference sequence). Trimming removed 5 bases from V and 1 base from J, with 18 bases in between. CDR3 length: 17 amino acids. CDR3 DNA sequence: TGTGCCAGCAGTCCTACGTTCACAGGGTGGAGCAATCAGCCCCAGCATTTT. As protein: CASSPTFTGWSNQPQHF.

This sequence joins TRBV9 and TRBJ1-2; perhaps TRBD1 as D (6 bases). With 3 bases removed from V and 12 bases from J, the gap between germline ends came to 15 bases. Germline V gene lookup returns CDR1 SGDLS and CDR2 YYNGEE. This CDR3 comprises 12 residues. CDR3 coding DNA: TGTGCCAGCAGCGCCACACAGGGCGAACACACCTTC. It encodes CASSATQGEHTF.

V is TRBV28 and J is TRBJ2-1, with 7 nucleotides matching TRBD2. V lost 8 bases to trimming and J lost 8 bases; unmatched junction nucleotides: 6. Germline loops: CDR1 MDHEN, CDR2 SYDVKM. This CDR3 is built from 12 residues. The CDR3 nucleotides are TGTGCCAGCGGCGGGAGAATAGATGAGCAGTTCTTC. It is translated as CASGGRIDEQFF.

The J gene is TRBJ2-1, the V gene TRBV27; weak D call: TRBD1 (5 bases). Trimming shortened V by 2 bases and J by 4 bases, and 9 bases separated the two germline ends. The CDR3 is made up of 14 amino acids. Germline V gene sequence: CDR1 MNHEY, CDR2 SMNVEV (reference sequence). CDR3 nucleotides: TGTGCCAGCAGTTTAGGGGCCGCATACAATGAGCAGTTCTTC. Translating it yields CASSLGAAYNEQFF.

As DNA, the CDR3 is TGTGCCAGCAGCCAAGGGGTGACGGACAGGGAACTAGCGGGAGTACAGGCCGGGGAGCTGTTTTTT. Residues: CASSQGVTDRELAGVQAGELFF. The gene calls are TRBV4-2 and TRBJ2-2; 11 nucleotides match TRBD2. The V and J ends lost 1 base and 6 bases, in that order; junction bases with no gene match: 22. The length of the CDR3 is 22 residues. CDR1 is LGHNA, CDR2 YNFKEQ, per germline.

The V gene is TRBV6-5, the J gene TRBJ1-5, with a tentative D call TRBD1 (5 bases). The germline CDR1 and CDR2 sequences are MNHEY and SVGAGI. The ends were cut back, 5 bases at V and 9 bases at J, with 14 bases in the middle. The CDR3 consists of 13 residues. CDR3 sequence reads: CASSTQAGGPQHF. CDR3 nucleotides: TGTGCCAGCAGTACCCAGGCGGGGGGGCCCCAGCATTTT.

This chain joins TRBV6-6 and TRBJ2-7, with D perhaps TRBD1 (6 bases). The germline V gene encodes CDR1 MNHNY and CDR2 SVGAGI (reference sequence). V lost 4 bases and J 4 bases, leaving 11 bases between the germline ends. The CDR3 covers 13 residues. The CDR3 loop reads CASSFAGVYEQYF. CDR3 sequence (DNA): TGTGCCAGCAGTTTTGCAGGGGTGTACGAGCAGTACTTC.

This chain connects TRBV4-2 to TRBJ2-7, with TRBD1 matching 9 bases. Germline V gene data show CDR1 as LGHNA and CDR2 as YNFKEQ. This CDR3 has 14 amino acids. The V and J ends lost 7 bases and 3 bases, in that order; junction bases with no gene match: 7. CDR3 nucleotide sequence: TGTGCCAGCACTAGGGACAGGGAGGGCTACGAGCAGTACTTC. This gives the protein CASTRDREGYEQYF.

The chain uses TRBV2 and TRBJ2-5, with 10 positions matching TRBD2. Germline V lookup: CDR1 SNHLY, CDR2 FYNNEI. This CDR3 is 17 amino acids long. After removal of 6 bases from V and 0 bases from J, the junction contained 10 bases not matched to a gene. The CDR3 sequence: CASRGAGGWRYQETQYF. The CDR3, as DNA: TGTGCCAGCAGAGGAGCGGGAGGGTGGAGGTACCAAGAGACCCAGTACTTC.

The chain employs TRBV28 and TRBJ1-1; D call uncertain. CDR3 length equals 12 residues. V was clipped by 5 bases and J by 1 base, with 5 bases between them. CDR1 is MDHEN and CDR2 is SYDVKM in the germline V gene. CDR3 in DNA: TGTGCCAGCAGTCTTAAGAACACTGAAGCTTTCTTT. Translating gives CASSLKNTEAFF.

The rearrangement links TRBV15 to TRBJ2-5; D is perhaps TRBD2 (5 bases). This CDR3 has 15 amino acids. Germline values: CDR1 LNHNV, CDR2 YYDKDF (reference sequence). V was shortened by 0 bases and J by 5 bases, with 13 bases between the two germline ends. As DNA, the CDR3 is TGTGCCACCAGCAGAGATCGGGGTTCCACGGAGACCCAGTACTTC. Its translation: CATSRDRGSTETQYF. The complete variable domain, with remaining parts taken from reference TRBV15 and TRBJ2-5, reads DAMVIQNPRYQVTQFGKPVTLSCSQTLNHNVMYWYQQKSSQAPKLLFHYYDKDFNNEADTPDNFQSRRPNTSFCFLDIRSPGLGDTAMYLCATSRDRGSTETQYFGPGTRLLVL.

On this clone itself: Additional DNA sequences in this sample encode the identical CDR3. The chain couples TRBV6-5 to TRBJ1-5; 10 nucleotides match TRBD1. The CDR3 has 13 amino acids. Germline values: CDR1 MNHEY, CDR2 SVGAGI. V trimming: 6 bases; J trimming: 7 bases; junction bases outside the gene matches: 3. CDR3 DNA sequence: TGTGCCAGCAGCAGGGACAGGGGACAGCCCCAGCATTTT. Protein: CASSRDRGQPQHF.

J is TRBJ2-5 and V is TRBV5-1; no clear D gene. The germline V gene encodes CDR1 SGHRS and CDR2 YFSETQ. The CDR3 runs 15 residues. V shed 4 bases and J shed 5 bases, with 18 bases lying between them. CDR3 DNA: TGCGCCAGCAGCCCACAGCAGGCGTCGGTGGAGACCCAGTACTTC. This gives the protein CASSPQQASVETQYF. Full variable domain (rest looked up from reference TRBV5-1 and TRBJ2-5): KAGVTQTPRYLIKTRGQQVTLSCSPISGHRSVSWYQQTPGQGLQFLFEYFSETQRNKGNFPGRFSGRQFSNSRSEMNVSTLELGDSALYLCASSPQQASVETQYFGPGTRLLVL.

The chain recombines TRBV29-1 with TRBJ1-1; TRBD1 is a possible D gene (5 bases). This CDR3 has 13 residues. Trimming took 4 bases from V and 4 from J, leaving 13 bases between them. Looked up from germline, CDR1 is SQVTM and CDR2 is ANQGSEA. This chain's CDR3 is CSVARGRGTEAFF. The CDR3 DNA follows: TGCAGCGTTGCAAGGGGCAGAGGCACTGAAGCTTTCTTT.